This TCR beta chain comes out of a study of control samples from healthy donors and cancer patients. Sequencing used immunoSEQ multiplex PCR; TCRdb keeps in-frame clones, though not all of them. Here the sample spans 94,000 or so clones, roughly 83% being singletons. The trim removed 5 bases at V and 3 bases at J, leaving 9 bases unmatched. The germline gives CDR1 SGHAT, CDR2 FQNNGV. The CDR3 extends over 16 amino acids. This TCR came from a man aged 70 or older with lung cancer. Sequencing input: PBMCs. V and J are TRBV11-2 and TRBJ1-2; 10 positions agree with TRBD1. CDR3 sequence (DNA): TGTGCCAGCAGCCAAGGGACAGGGGTGAACCACTATGGCTACACCTTC. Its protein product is CASSQGTGVNHYGYTF.